These 20 T cell receptor beta chains share one sample of origin, sequenced in a study of Graves' ophthalmopathy and Graves' hyperthyroidism. TCR beta CDR3 regions were amplified from RNA transcripts. Following a first-round RT-PCR that used HTBI primers, a second-round multiplex PCR was carried out. TCRdb used MiXCR to reprocess the multiplex PCR reads, holding one entry per CDR3 protein. The table shows about 1.1 million distinct CDR3 sequences, with about 38% occurring only once. The sequenced material came from peripheral blood or thyroid tissue (not recorded which). The source is an adult man with Graves' hyperthyroidism.

This rearrangement joins TRBV12-3 or TRBV12-4 to TRBJ2-5, with D tentatively TRBD1 (6 bases). The V gene lost 4 bases and the J gene lost 2 bases, with 11 bases spanning the gap. This CDR3 contains 14 residues. CDR3 loop: CASSYRAAQETQYF. The CDR3 DNA reads as TGTGCCAGCAGTTACAGGGCAGCACAAGAGACCCAGTACTTC.

This clonotype was seen only a few times. A read error may be the cause here, since a much bigger clone is one base away. The V and J genes are TRBV20-1 and TRBJ2-7, with a weak D call TRBD2 (6 bases). This CDR3 contains 12 residues. Germline-derived CDR1 and CDR2 are DFQATT and SNEGSKA (reference sequence). The V and J ends lost 3 bases and 2 bases respectively, with 8 bases between them. CDR3 protein: CSARGLAYEQYF. The CDR3 nucleotides read TGCAGTGCTAGGGGACTTGCCTACGAGCAGTACTTC.

The V call is TRBV28, the J call TRBJ1-5; D might be TRBD1 (5 bases). Germline lookup yields CDR1 MDHEN and CDR2 SYDVKM. V was pared by 5 bases and J by 6 bases, with 11 bases between. The CDR3 loop spans 13 amino acids. CDR3 nucleotides: TGTGCCAGCAGTCAACAGGCGCGTCAGCCCCAGCATTTT. This gives the protein CASSQQARQPQHF. Full variable domain (missing parts from reference TRBV28 and TRBJ1-5): DVKVTQSSRYLVKRTGEKVFLECVQDMDHENMFWYRQDPGLGLRLIYFSYDVKMKEKGDIPEGYSVSREKKERFSLILESASTNQTSMYLCASSQQARQPQHFGDGTRLSIL.

The gene calls are TRBV7-9 and TRBJ1-1, with TRBD1 matching over 7 bases. Germline CDR1 reads SEHNR; CDR2 reads FQNEAQ (reference sequence). V gave up 5 bases and J gave up 10 bases; unmatched junction bases: 7. The CDR3 runs to 12 residues. Here the CDR3 DNA reads TGTGCCAGCAGCCTGAACAGGGGTGTAGCTTTCTTT. Encoded protein: CASSLNRGVAFF.

This clonotype has ten or more counts. This chain joins TRBV7-2 and TRBJ2-5; tentatively, D is TRBD2 (7 bases). This CDR3 is built from 15 residues. CDR1 SGHTA and CDR2 FQGNSA come from the germline V gene. Trimming pared 3 bases from V and 5 bases from J, leaving 16 bases between. CDR3 in amino acids: CASSFSRGLQETQYF. Written as DNA, the CDR3 is TGTGCCAGCAGCTTTTCGCGGGGGCTGCAGGAGACCCAGTACTTC.

Ten or more counts support this clonotype. The CDR3 nucleotides read TGTGCCAGTACCAAGGGCACGGGCTCCGGGGCCAACGTCCTGACTTTC. Encoded protein: CASTKGTGSGANVLTF. This sequence joins TRBV19 and TRBJ2-6; D is ambiguous. This CDR3 has 16 amino acids. In germline, CDR1 is LNHDA, CDR2 SQIVND (reference sequence). Trimming stripped 7 bases from V and 4 bases from J, with 17 bases between.

Comment on this clonotype: At one end, the junction sequence differs from germline, possibly due to a read error. The chain uses TRBV24-1 and TRBJ2-6, with unresolved D. The germline V gene has CDR1 KGHDR and CDR2 SFDVKD. The CDR3 runs 13 residues. DNA for the CDR3: TGTGCCACCAGTGATACTGGGGTCAACGTCCTGACTTTC. Its protein is CATSDTGVNVLTF.

This clonotype was counted ten times or more. The V and J genes are TRBV11-2 and TRBJ2-5; 8 bases match TRBD2. Germline assignment: CDR1 SGHAT and CDR2 FQNNGV. Trimming cost V 8 bases and J 4 bases; bases outside gene matches: 15. CDR3 length equals 16 residues. Here the CDR3 reads CASAGTGGTERETQYF. CDR3 in DNA: TGTGCCAGCGCCGGAACGGGAGGGACCGAGAGAGAGACCCAGTACTTC. Variable domain in full (rest from reference TRBV11-2 and TRBJ2-5): EAGVAQSPRYKIIEKRQSVAFWCNPISGHATLYWYQQILGQGPKLLIQFQNNGVVDDSQLPKDRFSAERLKGVDSTLKIQPAKLEDSAVYLCASAGTGGTERETQYFGPGTRLLVL.

This clonotype was detected many times. The gene calls are TRBV15 and TRBJ2-5; D is perhaps TRBD2 (5 bases). CDR1 is LNHNV, CDR2 YYDKDF, per germline (reference sequence). This CDR3 has 13 residues. V gave up 7 bases and J gave up 3 bases, with 12 bases separating them. CDR3 region: CATTRGAEETQYF. Written as DNA, the CDR3 is TGTGCCACCACGCGAGGAGCGGAAGAGACCCAGTACTTC.

The chain links TRBV4-3 to TRBJ2-7; tentatively, D is TRBD1 (5 bases). Germline CDR1 LGHNA, CDR2 YSLEER. Between the trimmed V and J ends, which lost 0 bases and 3 bases, there was a span of 15 bases. CDR3 length: 16 amino acids. Written as DNA, the CDR3 is TGCGCCAGCAGCCAAGATCGGACACAGTTCGGCTACGAGCAGTACTTC. Its protein product is CASSQDRTQFGYEQYF.

This chain joins TRBV5-1 and TRBJ1-1; the D gene is possibly TRBD1 (5 bases). V lost 3 bases and J 5 bases, leaving 17 bases between the germline ends. From germline, CDR1 is SGHRS and CDR2 YFSETQ. The CDR3 sequence is 15 residues long. DNA of the CDR3: TGCGCCAGCAGCTCCGGTCTCGGGGGTTCGACTGAAGCTTTCTTT. This sequence encodes CASSSGLGGSTEAFF.

The V call is TRBV2, the J call TRBJ2-7; no reliable D call. Germline assignment: CDR1 SNHLY and CDR2 FYNNEI. The V gene lost 4 bases and the J gene lost 6 bases, with 13 bases spanning the gap. The CDR3 loop spans 13 amino acids. The CDR3 DNA reads as TGTGCCAGCAGTGGGCCATCGAGATCCGAGCAGTACTTC. This sequence encodes CASSGPSRSEQYF.

Notes on this clonotype: The CDR3 does not end in the conserved phenylalanine or tryptophan, so this is likely a read error. The chain carries TRBV5-1 and TRBJ2-7, with 9 bases lining up with TRBD2. Germline-derived CDR1 and CDR2 are SGHRS and YFSETQ. V shed 4 bases, J shed 4 bases, and the junction held 3 bases outside the gene matches. The CDR3 consists of 13 residues. The CDR3 region is CASSPGLAYEQYC. The CDR3 DNA reads as TGCGCCAGCAGCCCAGGACTAGCGTACGAGCAGTACTGC.

The chain joins TRBV7-6 to TRBJ2-3; 7 positions agree with TRBD2. The V segment lost 3 bases and the J segment 3 bases; nucleotides outside the gene matches: 6. Germline loops: CDR1 SGHVS, CDR2 FNYEAQ. The CDR3 sequence is 15 residues long. The CDR3 DNA follows: TGTGCCAGCAGCTTCACACTAGCGAGGACAGATACGCAGTATTTT. Protein: CASSFTLARTDTQYF.

The chain is built from TRBV19 and TRBJ1-3; D gene ambiguous. Germline CDR1 LNHDA, CDR2 SQIVND (reference sequence). V was shortened by 7 bases and J by 0 bases, with 10 bases between the two germline ends. The CDR3 sequence is 14 residues long. The CDR3 protein is CASNHLRSGNTIYF. Here the CDR3 DNA reads TGTGCCAGTAACCACCTCCGCTCTGGAAACACCATATATTTT.

The chain couples TRBV12-3 or TRBV12-4 to TRBJ2-7, with D unclear. The CDR3 has 12 residues. Trimming removed 7 bases at V and 2 bases at J, with 9 bases between. DNA of the CDR3: TGTGCCAGCACAAGCCGAACCTACGAGCAGTACTTC. It is translated as CASTSRTYEQYF.

This clonotype has ten or more counts. This sequence joins TRBV5-1 and TRBJ2-7, with D perhaps TRBD1 or TRBD2 (5 bases each). This CDR3 spans 14 amino acids. The germline CDR1 and CDR2 sequences are SGHRS and YFSETQ. Trimming stripped 7 bases from V and 2 bases from J, with 16 bases between. Here the CDR3 reads CASAKGTSPYEQYF. As DNA, the CDR3 is TGCGCCAGCGCCAAAGGGACCTCCCCCTACGAGCAGTACTTC.

The V gene is TRBV28, the J gene TRBJ2-7; TRBD2 matches at 9 bases. The CDR3 spans 15 residues. The V gene's germline CDR1 is MDHEN and CDR2 SYDVKM. The J segment lost 3 bases and the V segment lost 4 bases, leaving 7 bases of the junction unmatched. As DNA, the CDR3 is TGTGCCAGCAGTTGGCGGGGGGGAAGGGTCTACGAGCAGTACTTC. Its translation: CASSWRGGRVYEQYF.

This clonotype was detected many times. The chain uses TRBV5-1 and TRBJ1-1; 9 bases fit TRBD1. V was clipped by 3 bases and J by 0 bases; unmatched bases: 3. CDR3 size: 15 residues. Germline-derived CDR1 and CDR2 are SGHRS and YFSETQ. Written as DNA, the CDR3 is TGCGCCAGCAGCTCAACAGGGGGCTTGAACACTGAAGCTTTCTTT. This encodes CASSSTGGLNTEAFF.

The chain uses TRBV9 and TRBJ2-7; no reliable D call. Germline CDR1 SGDLS, CDR2 YYNGEE. The CDR3 spans 15 residues. Trimming took 0 bases from V and 0 from J, leaving 10 bases between them. The CDR3 region has the DNA TGTGCCAGCAGCGTAGCCTCAGGATACTCCTACGAGCAGTACTTC. Residues: CASSVASGYSYEQYF.